These T cell receptor beta chains were read from a single sample in a study of T cell responses to AZD1222 COVID-19 vaccine. Sequencing was performed with immunoSEQ multiplex PCR; in TCRdb, only in-frame clones are kept and a portion is missing. The sample records 100,000 to 150,000 clones, approximately 91% being singletons. The specimen comprised peripheral blood, sampled 28 days after the second AZD1222 dose. These receptors were obtained from an adult who received the AZD1222 COVID-19 vaccine. The CDR3 runs from the conserved cysteine through the conserved F or W. Each record gives: clone size, J gene, D gene, V gene, CDR3 protein, CDR3 DNA. The D gene is left open where the match is weak. Expanded clones get a size class; other rows say once, few or many, or leave the size out.

. TRBJ2-7 TRBD2 TRBV6-5 CASSTPGLATYEQYF TGTGCCAGCAGTACCCCGGGACTAGCAACCTACGAGCAGTACTTC
. TRBJ1-1 . TRBV7-8 CASSLEVGGTEAFF TGTGCCAGCAGCTTAGAGGTGGGTGGGACTGAAGCTTTCTTT
. TRBJ1-2 . TRBV2 CASSDVRGGGYTF TGTGCCAGCAGTGACGTCAGGGGCGGTGGCTACACCTTC
. TRBJ1-2 TRBD1 TRBV2 CASTLRTLGQGNHYGYTF TGTGCCAGCACCCTGAGGACCCTGGGACAGGGGAATCACTATGGCTACACCTTC
few TRBJ1-1 TRBD1 TRBV6-5 CASSIRGSGNTEAFF TGTGCCAGCAGTATCAGGGGGTCGGGGAACACTGAAGCTTTCTTT
. TRBJ2-7 TRBD2 TRBV19 CASRRLAGGDEQYF TGTGCCAGTAGGAGACTAGCGGGAGGGGACGAGCAGTACTTC
. TRBJ1-1 . TRBV24-1 CATSGGPTEAFF TGTGCCACCAGTGGGGGGCCGACTGAAGCTTTCTTT
. TRBJ2-7 . TRBV5-6 CASSLDYEQYF TGTGCCAGCAGCTTGGACTACGAGCAGTACTTC
. TRBJ1-5 TRBD1 TRBV6-5 CASSYGTGDQPQHF TGTGCCAGCAGTTATGGGACAGGGGATCAGCCCCAGCATTTT
. TRBJ2-3 . TRBV9 CASSVGDFGTDTQYF TGTGCCAGCAGCGTTGGGGACTTTGGCACAGATACGCAGTATTTT
. TRBJ2-7 . TRBV21-1 CASSQQVRESPYEQYF TGTGCCAGCAGCCAGCAAGTCCGGGAGTCGCCCTACGAGCAGTACTTC
. TRBJ1-2 . TRBV7-7 CASSLEAGTCGYGYTF TGTGCCAGCAGCTTAGAGGCGGGGACGTGCGGGTATGGCTACACCTTC
. TRBJ1-5 . TRBV19 CASSEGRGQPQHF TGTGCCAGTAGCGAGGGGCGCGGGCAGCCCCAGCATTTT
once TRBJ2-6 . TRBV28 CASSSAGFFSGANVLTF TGTGCCAGCTCCTCGGCGGGGTTTTTCTCTGGGGCCAACGTCCTGACTTTC
. TRBJ2-3 . TRBV14 CASSQGRNRGAGTDTQYF TGTGCCAGCAGCCAAGGACGGAATAGGGGCGCGGGCACAGATACGCAGTATTTT
. TRBJ1-1 . TRBV5-6 CASSLARTMNTEAFF TGTGCCAGCAGCTTGGCCCGAACAATGAACACTGAAGCTTTCTTT
. TRBJ2-3 TRBD2 TRBV6-6 CASNPRGGSGRYTQYF TGTGCCAGCAACCCCCGCGGTGGTAGCGGGAGGTATACGCAGTATTTT
. TRBJ1-2 TRBD1 TRBV2 CASRGQGVEGYTF TGTGCCAGCAGAGGACAGGGCGTTGAGGGCTACACCTTC
. TRBJ2-1 . TRBV9 CASSPDYNEQFF TGTGCCAGCAGCCCGGACTACAATGAGCAGTTCTTC
. TRBJ2-7 . TRBV27 CASSFWTTREEQYF TGTGCCAGCAGTTTTTGGACTACCCGGGAGGAGCAGTACTTC
. TRBJ2-5 . TRBV5-1 CASSAGNSGGLRETQYF TGCGCCAGCAGCGCGGGAAATAGTGGGGGATTACGGGAGACCCAGTACTTC
. TRBJ2-4 . TRBV5-1 CASSVTPEGPETF TGCGCCAGCAGCGTGACCCCAGAGGGGCCCGAAACCTTC
. TRBJ1-1 . TRBV6-1 CASSDQRGTEAFF TGTGCCAGCAGTGATCAGAGGGGCACTGAAGCTTTCTTT
. TRBJ2-7 . TRBV5-1 CASSPRNLGWAEQYF TGCGCCAGCAGCCCCCGTAACTTAGGATGGGCCGAGCAGTACTTC
once TRBJ1-3 . TRBV3-1/TRBV3-2 CASSPSGARNTIYF TGTGCCAGCAGCCCTTCAGGGGCTAGGAACACCATATATTTT
. TRBJ2-7 . TRBV2 CASSIAVTYEQYF TGTGCCAGCAGTATAGCGGTAACCTACGAGCAGTACTTC
. TRBJ2-3 TRBD1 TRBV6-6 CASRGQALDTQYF TGTGCCAGCAGGGGACAGGCTTTGGATACGCAGTATTTT
. TRBJ2-6 . TRBV29-1 CSVAKGSGANVLTF TGCAGCGTCGCAAAGGGGTCTGGGGCCAACGTCCTGACTTTC
once TRBJ2-7 . TRBV6-2/TRBV6-3 CASSFSTALSYEQYF TGTGCCAGCAGTTTCTCGACAGCGCTTTCGTACGAGCAGTACTTC
. TRBJ2-3 . TRBV6-4 CASSDSPRVAWKDTQYF TGTGCCAGCAGTGACTCCCCAAGGGTAGCGTGGAAGGATACGCAGTATTTT
once TRBJ1-2 . TRBV28 CASSPPGGVNYGYTF TGTGCCAGCAGTCCCCCGGGGGGGGTAAACTATGGCTACACCTTC
. TRBJ2-6 . TRBV6-5 CASSPQVSGANVLTF TGTGCCAGCAGCCCCCAAGTCTCTGGGGCCAACGTCCTGACTTTC
. TRBJ1-5 . TRBV10-3 CAISESYRAGGNQPQHF TGTGCCATCAGTGAGTCTTACAGGGCTGGAGGCAATCAGCCCCAGCATTTT
. TRBJ1-1 TRBD1 TRBV18 CASSPLTGVNTEAFF TGTGCCAGCTCACCATTGACAGGGGTGAACACTGAAGCTTTCTTT
. TRBJ2-2 TRBD2 TRBV5-1 CASSLVAGFNTGELFF TGCGCCAGCAGCTTGGTAGCGGGATTCAACACCGGGGAGCTGTTTTTT
. TRBJ1-1 TRBD1 TRBV11-3 CASSFRGDRGAFF TGTGCCAGCAGCTTCCGTGGGGACAGGGGAGCTTTCTTT
. TRBJ2-1 TRBD2 TRBV20-1 CSASRLAGTIYNEQFF TGCAGTGCTAGTCGGCTAGCGGGCACTATATACAATGAGCAGTTCTTC
. TRBJ1-3 . TRBV3-1/TRBV3-2 CASSRGIGSGNTIYF TGTGCCAGCAGCCGGGGTATCGGCTCTGGAAACACCATATATTTT
. TRBJ1-1 . TRBV20-1 CSAKGNTEAFF TGCAGTGCTAAAGGGAACACTGAAGCTTTCTTT
. TRBJ1-1 . TRBV29-1 CSVFGGTEAFF TGCAGCGTTTTTGGCGGCACTGAAGCTTTCTTT
. TRBJ2-7 . TRBV28 CASRPSTGTEQYF TGTGCCAGCAGACCTTCCACAGGAACCGAGCAGTACTTC
. TRBJ1-5 . TRBV20-1 CSAGSEAHF TGCAGTGCTGGATCGGAGGCGCATTTT
. TRBJ2-7 . TRBV28 CASTHRRPTVEQYF TGTGCCAGCACGCACCGGAGGCCCACGGTGGAGCAGTACTTC
. TRBJ2-1 . TRBV7-3 CASSLFVASEQFF TGTGCCAGCAGCTTATTCGTGGCTTCCGAGCAGTTCTTC
. TRBJ2-7 . TRBV6-2/TRBV6-3 CASSFPAYEQYF TGTGCCAGCAGTTTCCCCGCCTACGAGCAGTACTTC
. TRBJ2-5 . TRBV5-4 CASSLKAQEETQYF TGTGCCAGCAGCCTAAAGGCCCAAGAAGAGACCCAGTACTTC
. TRBJ1-2 . TRBV19 CASRSWGYTF TGTGCCAGTAGGTCTTGGGGCTACACCTTC
once TRBJ2-2 TRBD2 TRBV7-8 CASSLRTRDYQNTGELFF TGTGCCAGCAGCTTAAGGACTAGGGACTATCAAAACACCGGGGAGCTGTTTTTT
. TRBJ1-6 TRBD1 TRBV9 CASSAGTGSNSPLHF TGTGCCAGCAGCGCCGGGACAGGGTCGAATTCACCCCTCCACTTT
. TRBJ2-7 . TRBV5-1 CASSFSRYEQYF TGCGCCAGCAGCTTTTCCCGCTACGAGCAGTACTTC
. TRBJ1-1 . TRBV27 CASSLRVGGTEAFF TGTGCCAGCAGTTTACGGGTCGGGGGCACTGAAGCTTTCTTT
. TRBJ2-7 . TRBV19 CASSIVTGSNEQYF TGTGCCAGTAGTATAGTTACGGGGTCCAACGAGCAGTACTTC
. TRBJ1-5 TRBD1 TRBV6-6 CASRLRGQGSNQPQHF TGTGCCAGCAGACTCAGGGGGCAGGGAAGCAATCAGCCCCAGCATTTT
. TRBJ1-4 . TRBV6-5 CASSPKGGTGEKLFF TGTGCCAGCAGCCCAAAGGGGGGCACCGGTGAAAAACTGTTTTTT
. TRBJ2-5 . TRBV9 CASSVVFFRGKHQETQYF TGTGCCAGCAGCGTAGTTTTTTTCCGGGGGAAACACCAAGAGACCCAGTACTTC
. TRBJ2-1 . TRBV9 CASSVWGDNYNEQFF TGTGCCAGCAGCGTATGGGGGGATAATTACAATGAGCAGTTCTTC
. TRBJ1-2 TRBD1 TRBV7-2 CASSPRQGLYYGYTF TGTGCCAGCAGCCCCAGACAGGGCCTTTACTATGGCTACACCTTC
. TRBJ2-7 . TRBV28 CASSLDPLYEQYF TGTGCCAGCAGTTTGGACCCTCTCTACGAGCAGTACTTC
. TRBJ1-5 . TRBV3-1/TRBV3-2 CASSQDRGSGNQPQHF TGTGCCAGCAGCCAAGATCGAGGTAGTGGCAATCAGCCCCAGCATTTT
few TRBJ1-5 . TRBV5-1 CASSLMGGDDQPQHF TGCGCCAGCAGCTTGATGGGAGGGGACGATCAGCCCCAGCATTTT